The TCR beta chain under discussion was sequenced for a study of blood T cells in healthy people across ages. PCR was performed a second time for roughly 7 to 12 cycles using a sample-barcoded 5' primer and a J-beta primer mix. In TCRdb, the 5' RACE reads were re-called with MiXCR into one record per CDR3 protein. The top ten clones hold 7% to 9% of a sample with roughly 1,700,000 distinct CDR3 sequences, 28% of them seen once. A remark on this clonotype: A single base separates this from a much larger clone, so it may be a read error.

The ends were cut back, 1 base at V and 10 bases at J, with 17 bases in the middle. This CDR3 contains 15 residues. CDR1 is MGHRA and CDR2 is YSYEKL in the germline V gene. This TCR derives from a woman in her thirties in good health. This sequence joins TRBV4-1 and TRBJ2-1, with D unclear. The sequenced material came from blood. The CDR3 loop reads CASSQVIGLGYEQFF. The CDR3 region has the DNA TGCGCCAGCAGCCAAGTTATAGGCCTCGGATACGAGCAGTTCTTC.